This T cell receptor beta chain was retrieved from a study of human T cells and chemical hapten exposure. Turning to the study itself: DPC at 2% was the sensitizing agent, placed on roughly 2 cm by roughly 2 cm of upper inner arm skin.

The CDR3 loop spans 14 amino acids. Unmatched junction bases numbered 4, after V lost 5 bases and J lost 9 bases. Germline CDR1 is LNHDA and CDR2 is SQIVND (reference sequence). Time point defined: patch test 2, 6 weeks after DPC sensitization. Treatment given: therapeutic diphenylcyclopropenone sensitization with weekly scalp DPC. Individual cDNA molecules each carried unique molecular identifiers attached by the library. Per the original methods: Per sample, the median was 95,638 TCRs, with values from roughly 23,000 to 640,000. TCRdb reanalysed the RACE reads using MiXCR and keeps one entry per CDR3 protein. Here the V and J calls rest on TCRdb's processing, not on the authors' analysis. The sample holds tens of thousands of distinct CDR3 sequences, approximately 9% seen once.

The V call is TRBV19, the J call TRBJ2-1; TRBD2 agrees at 13 bases. This sequence originates from a middle-aged woman with alopecia areata. Some clones in this sample may be carry-over from other donors' samples. Sample: whole blood, taken in connection with sensitization to the hapten diphenylcyclopropenone (DPC). CDR3 residues: CASSLTSGGLEQFF. The CDR3 coding sequence is TGTGCCAGTAGTCTGACTAGCGGGGGGCTTGAGCAGTTCTTC.